This T cell receptor (beta chain) was sequenced during a study of OX40 agonist ivuxolimab in advanced cancers. Germline V gene sequence: CDR1 LNHDA, CDR2 SQIVND (reference sequence). The V end was cut by 0 bases, the J end by 8 bases, with 16 bases between. The CDR3 totals 15 residues. Some clones are missing from TCRdb's copy, which holds only in-frame ones; the method was immunoSEQ multiplex PCR. The sample comprises 75,000 to 95,000 clones, around 87% of which are singletons, and about 4.6% rests with the top ten. The chain carries TRBV19 and TRBJ1-2; D remains ambiguous. The clonotype was recovered from an adult with an advanced solid tumor such as melanoma, head and neck, liver or kidney cancer. The sample was CD4+ or CD8+ T cells sorted from blood, taken in a trial of the OX40 agonist ivuxolimab. As DNA, the CDR3 is TGTGCCAGTAGTATAGACGGACGGGGTGGAGGAGGCTACACCTTC. Protein product: CASSIDGRGGGGYTF.